This T cell receptor (beta chain) was identified in a study of CD8 T cells in Susac syndrome. This clonotype has a single count. Its antigen is undetermined. Study-level results: Clonal expansion was not observed in the Susac syndrome CD4+ T cell repertoires.

The recently defined diagnostic criteria for definite or probable disease were met by the Susac syndrome patients. The ends lost 4 bases at V and 0 bases at J; junction bases unmatched: 5. This CDR3 has 15 residues. Germline values: CDR1 SGHTA, CDR2 FQGNSA. Random hexamers primed reverse transcription of about 0.45 to 1 ug RNA. Coverage of TCR beta CDR3 amplification by immunoSEQ multiplex PCR extended to 54 Vbeta and 13 Jbeta. TCRdb ran MiXCR on the immunoSEQ multiplex PCR reads and lists one entry per CDR3 protein. The sample gives some 150,000 distinct CDR3 sequences, roughly 94% of which show up once; about 0.15% is in the top ten.

The source is a human donor with Susac syndrome. V usage is TRBV7-2 and J usage is TRBJ1-2, with 7 bases identical to TRBD1. The sequencing input was CD4+ T cells from PBMCs. The CDR3 sequence is CASSSEGASNYGYTF. CDR3 in DNA: TGTGCCAGCAGCTCCGAGGGGGCCTCTAACTATGGCTACACCTTC.